This TCR beta chain was observed in a study of T-cell memory formation after mild COVID-19. Whole-study context: Each donor largely had its own TCR clusters. Study-level points and caveats: Unconfirmed was the SARS-CoV-2 specificity of second-wave clones that peaked on day 37. Pre-infection memory held some responding clones, suggesting pre-existing cross-reactive T cells responded.

5'RACE with constant-segment primers yielded barcoded, UMI-tagged TCR alpha and TCR beta cDNA libraries. TCRdb reprocessed the 5' RACE reads via MiXCR and lists one record per CDR3 protein. Of some 310,000 distinct CDR3 sequences in the sample, roughly 20% were seen once. The CDR3 runs to 13 residues. CDR1 is SGHRS and CDR2 is YFSETQ in the germline V gene. Trimming took 4 bases from V and 4 from J, leaving 11 bases between them. Points on this clonotype: Its antigen remains unidentified.

The chain recombines TRBV5-1 with TRBJ1-1; D remains unclear. The TCR was taken from a man younger than 35 who had mild COVID-19 (a few samples of this study predate the infection). Cell type and time point are not known. The source material was PBMCs or a T cell subset sorted from them (not recorded which). CDR3 DNA: TGCGCCAGCAGCACTGACGGGGTCACTGAAGCTTTCTTT. It codes for CASSTDGVTEAFF.